Given below is one TCR beta chain in context. The sample originates from a study of blood T cell repertoires in COVID-19. Study-wide context: From T cells, B-cell-depleted T cells, or PBMCs came the material, which was cDNA or gDNA.

Repertoires were generated with immunoSEQ multiplex PCR, while TCRdb's copy carries only in-frame clones and drops some. The repertoire holds about 100,000 clones, around four fifths seen once, with less than 35% in the top ten. What was sequenced was peripheral blood. The TCR originated in a man in his 70s with active or convalescent COVID-19.

CDR3: CASSEITDTQYF. CDR3 DNA: TGTGCCAGCTCGGAGATCACAGATACGCAGTATTTT. The rearrangement uses TRBV18 and TRBJ2-3; no firm D call. The CDR3 totals 12 residues. Germline assignment: CDR1 KGHSH and CDR2 LQKENI. Deletions cut 6 bases from V and 2 bases from J, with 6 bases between.